Below, 8 T cell receptor beta chains from the same sample are listed, as sequenced in a study of blood T cell repertoires in COVID-19. Profiled with immunoSEQ multiplex PCR; TCRdb holds only in-frame clones, not every one. The sample contains 150,000 to 200,000 clones, approximately 90% of which appear only once. The sequenced sample consisted of peripheral blood. These receptors were obtained from a man aged 18 to 35 with active or convalescent COVID-19.

The chain combines TRBV18 with TRBJ2-1, with a possible D match to TRBD1 (6 bases). The V end lost 2 bases, the J end lost 0 bases, and 8 bases lay between the germline ends. CDR1 KGHSH and CDR2 LQKENI come from the germline V gene. This CDR3 has 15 amino acids. The CDR3 region is CASSPVGGSYNEQFF. CDR3 nucleotides: TGTGCCAGCTCACCAGTAGGGGGCTCCTACAATGAGCAGTTCTTC.

Written as DNA, the CDR3 is TGTGCCAGCAGTGACCAGGGGATGAACACTGAAGCTTTCTTT. Encoded protein: CASSDQGMNTEAFF. This chain connects TRBV6-1 to TRBJ1-1, with D possibly being TRBD1 (6 bases). The V gene's germline CDR1 is MNHNS and CDR2 SASEGT. This CDR3 has 14 residues. Trimming removed 3 bases from V and 0 bases from J, with 8 bases in between.

In this sample, this clone turned up a few times. The V call is TRBV6-5, the J call TRBJ1-6, with 9 bases fitting TRBD1. V was clipped by 5 bases and J by 8 bases; unmatched bases: 7. The V gene's germline CDR1 is MNHEY and CDR2 SVGAGI. The CDR3 consists of 15 residues. The CDR3 sequence: CASSPPGQGDSPLHF. The CDR3 DNA is TGTGCCAGCAGTCCGCCGGGACAGGGTGATTCACCCCTCCACTTT.

V and J are TRBV5-1 and TRBJ2-3; the match to TRBD1 covers 7 bases. The V gene end was trimmed by 2 bases and the J gene end by 6 bases; junction bases not matched to a gene: 6. Germline assignment: CDR1 SGHRS and CDR2 YFSETQ. The CDR3 has 14 amino acids. The CDR3 DNA sequence: TGCGCCAGCAGCTTCCAACCACAGGGGGATACGCAGTATTTT. Its protein is CASSFQPQGDTQYF.

This chain uses TRBV29-1 with TRBJ1-1, with 7 bases matching TRBD1. The CDR3 spans 14 residues. Germline trimming cut 5 bases from V and 0 bases from J; bases unmatched to any gene: 6. The germline V gene has CDR1 SQVTM and CDR2 ANQGSEA. DNA for the CDR3: TGCAGCGTTAACAGGGGATCCGTGAACACTGAAGCTTTCTTT. This sequence encodes CSVNRGSVNTEAFF.

There are a few counts of this clone. V usage is TRBV27 and J usage is TRBJ1-3; D gene unclear. The CDR3 consists of 16 residues. Germline CDR1 is MNHEY and CDR2 is SMNVEV (reference sequence). Trimming left V 2 bases short and J 6 bases short, with 17 bases between. This CDR3 is CASSLNSHPSLNTIYF. The CDR3 DNA sequence: TGTGCCAGCAGTTTAAACAGCCACCCCAGTTTAAACACCATATATTTT.

The chain joins TRBV18 to TRBJ2-4; the D is unclear. CDR3 length equals 14 residues. Germline CDR1 KGHSH, CDR2 LQKENI. V lost 8 bases, J lost 7 bases, and 18 bases lay in between. The CDR3 region has the DNA TGTGCCAGCCAGACATCATCCTCCGGCAACATTCAGTACTTC. The encoded protein is CASQTSSSGNIQYF.

The rearrangement uses TRBV5-4 and TRBJ1-4, with D unclear. V lost 3 bases and J lost 3, with 12 bases in between. The CDR3 covers 15 residues. Germline loops: CDR1 SGHNT, CDR2 YYREEE (reference sequence). The CDR3 region has the DNA TGTGCCAGCAGCTCCCGGGTTGGCGCTAATGAAAAACTGTTTTTT. Its protein product is CASSSRVGANEKLFF.